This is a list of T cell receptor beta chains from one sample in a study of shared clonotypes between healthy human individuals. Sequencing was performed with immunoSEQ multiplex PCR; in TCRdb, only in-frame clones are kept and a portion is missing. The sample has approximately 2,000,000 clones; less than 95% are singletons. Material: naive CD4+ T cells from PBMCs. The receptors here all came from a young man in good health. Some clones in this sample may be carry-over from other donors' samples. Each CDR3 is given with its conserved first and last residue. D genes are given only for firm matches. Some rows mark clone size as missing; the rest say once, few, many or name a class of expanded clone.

TGTGCCAGCCATGAGCTGGGAGGGCCTGGTGAGCAGTTCTTC CASHELGGPGEQFF TRBV27 . TRBD2 TRBJ2-1
TGCGCCAGCAGCTTGGATAGGGCCCGTGGTGGCTACACCTTC CASSLDRARGGYTF TRBV5-1 . . TRBJ1-2
TGTGCCAGTAGTATGCTCCCCGGGACAGTGGTGGCTTTCTTT CASSMLPGTVVAFF TRBV19 . TRBD1 TRBJ1-1
TGTGCCAGCAGGGATAGGGGGACTGAAGCTTTCTTT CASRDRGTEAFF TRBV6-5 . . TRBJ1-1
TGTGCCAGTAGTAAGCTTCCGGGCCAAGAGACCCAGTACTTC CASSKLPGQETQYF TRBV19 . . TRBJ2-5
TGTGCCAGCAGCCATCGACAGGGGGCGCTTTTCGGGGAGCTGTTTTTT CASSHRQGALFGELFF TRBV5-4 . TRBD1 TRBJ2-2
TGCGCCAGCAGCCACGTTTTACAGACGGACTCTGGGGCCAACGTCCTGACTTTC CASSHVLQTDSGANVLTF TRBV4-3 once . TRBJ2-6
TGTGCCAGCAGCCCTTTCGCAGGGCTGAGCTCCTACAATGAGCAGTTCTTC CASSPFAGLSSYNEQFF TRBV14 few . TRBJ2-1
TGTGCCAGCAGCACCCCTTCCCCGAGGGATGAGCAGTACTTC CASSTPSPRDEQYF TRBV7-9 once . TRBJ2-7
TGTGCCAGCAGCCCCCGGTCGAGGGAGACCCAGTACTTC CASSPRSRETQYF TRBV5-4 . . TRBJ2-5
TGTGCCAGTAGTATACTGGGAGGGCGCACTGAAGCTTTCTTT CASSILGGRTEAFF TRBV19 . . TRBJ1-1
TGTGCCAGCATGATGGGTGGGGGGGCCCAAAACATTCAGTACTTC CASMMGGGAQNIQYF TRBV11-2 . . TRBJ2-4
TGTGCCAGCAGCTTAGGAAGGAACTATGGCTACACCTTC CASSLGRNYGYTF TRBV7-2 . . TRBJ1-2
TGTGCCAGCAGCTTCGCTATCGGGACAGGGATAGATACGCAGTATTTT CASSFAIGTGIDTQYF TRBV5-4 . TRBD1 TRBJ2-3
TGCAGCGTTCTATCGGGCGGGGATCTCGGGCAGTACTTC CSVLSGGDLGQYF TRBV29-1 . . TRBJ2-7
TGTGCCAGCAGTTACTCGGGACAGACTAACTATGGCTACACCTTC CASSYSGQTNYGYTF TRBV6-5 . TRBD1 TRBJ1-2
TGCGCCAGCAGCGCGACAGGGCCTGGGGCCAACGTCCTGACTTTC CASSATGPGANVLTF TRBV5-1 . TRBD1 TRBJ2-6
TGTGCCAGCAGGCCCCCGGGACAGACGTTGAACACTGAAGCTTTCTTT CASRPPGQTLNTEAFF TRBV6-6 . TRBD1 TRBJ1-1
TGTGCCAGCAGCCCCCGACAGGGGAAGGAGACCCAGTACTTC CASSPRQGKETQYF TRBV5-4 . TRBD1 TRBJ2-5
TGTGCCAGCAGTCCTCCCGTGTCTCCCGGGGAGCTGTTTTTT CASSPPVSPGELFF TRBV25-1 . . TRBJ2-2
TGTGCCAGCAGTCGGAGCGGGGGAAGCCAAGAGACCCAGTACTTC CASSRSGGSQETQYF TRBV6-5 few TRBD2 TRBJ2-5
TGTGCCAGCATAAGACTAGCTACCGATGAGCAGTTCTTC CASIRLATDEQFF TRBV28 once TRBD2 TRBJ2-1
TGTGCCAGCAGTTTATTGTTATCAGGTGGTGGGGGTGAGCAGTTCTTC CASSLLLSGGGGEQFF TRBV28 . . TRBJ2-1
TGTGCCAGTAGCCCTCGAGGGGGCACTGAAGCTTTCTTT CASSPRGGTEAFF TRBV19 few . TRBJ1-1
TGCGCCAGCAGCAGGGGACAGGCACCAATTAATTCACCCCTCCACTTT CASSRGQAPINSPLHF TRBV5-1 . TRBD1 TRBJ1-6
TGTGCCAGCAGCTTTGGACCGGAGTTCGAGCAGTACTTC CASSFGPEFEQYF TRBV9 . . TRBJ2-7
TGTGCCAGCAGTTTAATGGGCATACACAGCAATCAGCCCCAGCATTTT CASSLMGIHSNQPQHF TRBV27 once . TRBJ1-5
TGTGCCAGTACACCTAGTCGGAGCCAGGGGGTCCACGAGCAGTACTTC CASTPSRSQGVHEQYF TRBV19 . TRBD1 TRBJ2-7
TGTGCCAGCAGCGTAACAGGGGGAGGGCACACCGGGGAGCTGTTTTTT CASSVTGGGHTGELFF TRBV9 . . TRBJ2-2
TGTGCCTGGAGCCCCCCGGAGGGCAATCAGCCCCAGCATTTT CAWSPPEGNQPQHF TRBV30 . . TRBJ1-5
TGTGCCAGCAGCATGGTCGGTGGGTCTGGAAACACCATATATTTT CASSMVGGSGNTIYF TRBV7-2 . . TRBJ1-3
TGTGCCAGCAGCGTAGACTGGAGCTCCTACAATGAGCAGTTCTTC CASSVDWSSYNEQFF TRBV9 . . TRBJ2-1
TGTGCCAGCAGGGACCTTGGGGCAACTAATGAAAAACTGTTTTTT CASRDLGATNEKLFF TRBV6-1 . . TRBJ1-4
TGTGCCAGCTCGCCGGGACAGTCCTACGAGCAGTACTTC CASSPGQSYEQYF TRBV18 . TRBD1 TRBJ2-7
TGCAGCGTTGAAGGAACAGGCTCTAATGAAAAACTGTTTTTT CSVEGTGSNEKLFF TRBV29-1 . . TRBJ1-4
TGTGCCACCAGCAGAGTTCCCCCCCCAGATACGCAGTATTTT CATSRVPPPDTQYF TRBV15 . . TRBJ2-3
TGTGCCAGTAGTCCCCCAGGGGCCAGCACAGATACGCAGTATTTT CASSPPGASTDTQYF TRBV19 . . TRBJ2-3
TGTGCATCCAGGGCGGGAGGGGGCTACGAGCAGTACTTC CASRAGGGYEQYF TRBV11-2 . TRBD2 TRBJ2-7
TGTGCCAGCAGTTTTGCTAGCGGGGCCCGAGATACGCAGTATTTT CASSFASGARDTQYF TRBV28 . TRBD2 TRBJ2-3
TGTGCCAGCAGTTTTGGTGGCTATGGCTACACCTTC CASSFGGYGYTF TRBV28 . . TRBJ1-2
TGTGCCAGCAGTTTAGGTGGGGGCGTAAGGTACGAGCAGTACTTC CASSLGGGVRYEQYF TRBV27 . . TRBJ2-7